What follows is one T cell receptor (beta chain) and its context. Its antigen is as yet unknown. The data originate from a study of cytomegalovirus exposure and HLA in healthy donors. About the research overall: Researchers found that about 84% of almost 400 genotyped donors fell within the Caucasian-associated ancestry cluster.

Unrecorded immune exposure was likely among donors, who were nominally healthy when sampled. This CDR3 is built from 14 residues. With 2 bases removed from V and 1 base from J, the gap between germline ends came to 8 bases. CDR1 and CDR2 (germline): MNHEY, SVGAGI. Study-level findings and limits: Most TCR beta V segments were productive about 90% or about 30% of the time in an earlier analysis.

60 Vbeta and 13 Jbeta primers were used in PCR. Clones were sequenced by immunoSEQ multiplex PCR, and TCRdb holds only the in-frame ones, with some missing. The table shows 130,000 to 150,000 clones, with 76% occurring only once. The V and J genes are TRBV6-5 and TRBJ1-1; maybe TRBD1 (6 bases). The sample comprised PBMCs. This clonotype originated in a man aged 18 to 35 in good health and CMV-seronegative. The CDR3 nucleotides are TGTGCCAGCAGTTACATGGGACAGAACACTGAAGCTTTCTTT. Protein product: CASSYMGQNTEAFF.